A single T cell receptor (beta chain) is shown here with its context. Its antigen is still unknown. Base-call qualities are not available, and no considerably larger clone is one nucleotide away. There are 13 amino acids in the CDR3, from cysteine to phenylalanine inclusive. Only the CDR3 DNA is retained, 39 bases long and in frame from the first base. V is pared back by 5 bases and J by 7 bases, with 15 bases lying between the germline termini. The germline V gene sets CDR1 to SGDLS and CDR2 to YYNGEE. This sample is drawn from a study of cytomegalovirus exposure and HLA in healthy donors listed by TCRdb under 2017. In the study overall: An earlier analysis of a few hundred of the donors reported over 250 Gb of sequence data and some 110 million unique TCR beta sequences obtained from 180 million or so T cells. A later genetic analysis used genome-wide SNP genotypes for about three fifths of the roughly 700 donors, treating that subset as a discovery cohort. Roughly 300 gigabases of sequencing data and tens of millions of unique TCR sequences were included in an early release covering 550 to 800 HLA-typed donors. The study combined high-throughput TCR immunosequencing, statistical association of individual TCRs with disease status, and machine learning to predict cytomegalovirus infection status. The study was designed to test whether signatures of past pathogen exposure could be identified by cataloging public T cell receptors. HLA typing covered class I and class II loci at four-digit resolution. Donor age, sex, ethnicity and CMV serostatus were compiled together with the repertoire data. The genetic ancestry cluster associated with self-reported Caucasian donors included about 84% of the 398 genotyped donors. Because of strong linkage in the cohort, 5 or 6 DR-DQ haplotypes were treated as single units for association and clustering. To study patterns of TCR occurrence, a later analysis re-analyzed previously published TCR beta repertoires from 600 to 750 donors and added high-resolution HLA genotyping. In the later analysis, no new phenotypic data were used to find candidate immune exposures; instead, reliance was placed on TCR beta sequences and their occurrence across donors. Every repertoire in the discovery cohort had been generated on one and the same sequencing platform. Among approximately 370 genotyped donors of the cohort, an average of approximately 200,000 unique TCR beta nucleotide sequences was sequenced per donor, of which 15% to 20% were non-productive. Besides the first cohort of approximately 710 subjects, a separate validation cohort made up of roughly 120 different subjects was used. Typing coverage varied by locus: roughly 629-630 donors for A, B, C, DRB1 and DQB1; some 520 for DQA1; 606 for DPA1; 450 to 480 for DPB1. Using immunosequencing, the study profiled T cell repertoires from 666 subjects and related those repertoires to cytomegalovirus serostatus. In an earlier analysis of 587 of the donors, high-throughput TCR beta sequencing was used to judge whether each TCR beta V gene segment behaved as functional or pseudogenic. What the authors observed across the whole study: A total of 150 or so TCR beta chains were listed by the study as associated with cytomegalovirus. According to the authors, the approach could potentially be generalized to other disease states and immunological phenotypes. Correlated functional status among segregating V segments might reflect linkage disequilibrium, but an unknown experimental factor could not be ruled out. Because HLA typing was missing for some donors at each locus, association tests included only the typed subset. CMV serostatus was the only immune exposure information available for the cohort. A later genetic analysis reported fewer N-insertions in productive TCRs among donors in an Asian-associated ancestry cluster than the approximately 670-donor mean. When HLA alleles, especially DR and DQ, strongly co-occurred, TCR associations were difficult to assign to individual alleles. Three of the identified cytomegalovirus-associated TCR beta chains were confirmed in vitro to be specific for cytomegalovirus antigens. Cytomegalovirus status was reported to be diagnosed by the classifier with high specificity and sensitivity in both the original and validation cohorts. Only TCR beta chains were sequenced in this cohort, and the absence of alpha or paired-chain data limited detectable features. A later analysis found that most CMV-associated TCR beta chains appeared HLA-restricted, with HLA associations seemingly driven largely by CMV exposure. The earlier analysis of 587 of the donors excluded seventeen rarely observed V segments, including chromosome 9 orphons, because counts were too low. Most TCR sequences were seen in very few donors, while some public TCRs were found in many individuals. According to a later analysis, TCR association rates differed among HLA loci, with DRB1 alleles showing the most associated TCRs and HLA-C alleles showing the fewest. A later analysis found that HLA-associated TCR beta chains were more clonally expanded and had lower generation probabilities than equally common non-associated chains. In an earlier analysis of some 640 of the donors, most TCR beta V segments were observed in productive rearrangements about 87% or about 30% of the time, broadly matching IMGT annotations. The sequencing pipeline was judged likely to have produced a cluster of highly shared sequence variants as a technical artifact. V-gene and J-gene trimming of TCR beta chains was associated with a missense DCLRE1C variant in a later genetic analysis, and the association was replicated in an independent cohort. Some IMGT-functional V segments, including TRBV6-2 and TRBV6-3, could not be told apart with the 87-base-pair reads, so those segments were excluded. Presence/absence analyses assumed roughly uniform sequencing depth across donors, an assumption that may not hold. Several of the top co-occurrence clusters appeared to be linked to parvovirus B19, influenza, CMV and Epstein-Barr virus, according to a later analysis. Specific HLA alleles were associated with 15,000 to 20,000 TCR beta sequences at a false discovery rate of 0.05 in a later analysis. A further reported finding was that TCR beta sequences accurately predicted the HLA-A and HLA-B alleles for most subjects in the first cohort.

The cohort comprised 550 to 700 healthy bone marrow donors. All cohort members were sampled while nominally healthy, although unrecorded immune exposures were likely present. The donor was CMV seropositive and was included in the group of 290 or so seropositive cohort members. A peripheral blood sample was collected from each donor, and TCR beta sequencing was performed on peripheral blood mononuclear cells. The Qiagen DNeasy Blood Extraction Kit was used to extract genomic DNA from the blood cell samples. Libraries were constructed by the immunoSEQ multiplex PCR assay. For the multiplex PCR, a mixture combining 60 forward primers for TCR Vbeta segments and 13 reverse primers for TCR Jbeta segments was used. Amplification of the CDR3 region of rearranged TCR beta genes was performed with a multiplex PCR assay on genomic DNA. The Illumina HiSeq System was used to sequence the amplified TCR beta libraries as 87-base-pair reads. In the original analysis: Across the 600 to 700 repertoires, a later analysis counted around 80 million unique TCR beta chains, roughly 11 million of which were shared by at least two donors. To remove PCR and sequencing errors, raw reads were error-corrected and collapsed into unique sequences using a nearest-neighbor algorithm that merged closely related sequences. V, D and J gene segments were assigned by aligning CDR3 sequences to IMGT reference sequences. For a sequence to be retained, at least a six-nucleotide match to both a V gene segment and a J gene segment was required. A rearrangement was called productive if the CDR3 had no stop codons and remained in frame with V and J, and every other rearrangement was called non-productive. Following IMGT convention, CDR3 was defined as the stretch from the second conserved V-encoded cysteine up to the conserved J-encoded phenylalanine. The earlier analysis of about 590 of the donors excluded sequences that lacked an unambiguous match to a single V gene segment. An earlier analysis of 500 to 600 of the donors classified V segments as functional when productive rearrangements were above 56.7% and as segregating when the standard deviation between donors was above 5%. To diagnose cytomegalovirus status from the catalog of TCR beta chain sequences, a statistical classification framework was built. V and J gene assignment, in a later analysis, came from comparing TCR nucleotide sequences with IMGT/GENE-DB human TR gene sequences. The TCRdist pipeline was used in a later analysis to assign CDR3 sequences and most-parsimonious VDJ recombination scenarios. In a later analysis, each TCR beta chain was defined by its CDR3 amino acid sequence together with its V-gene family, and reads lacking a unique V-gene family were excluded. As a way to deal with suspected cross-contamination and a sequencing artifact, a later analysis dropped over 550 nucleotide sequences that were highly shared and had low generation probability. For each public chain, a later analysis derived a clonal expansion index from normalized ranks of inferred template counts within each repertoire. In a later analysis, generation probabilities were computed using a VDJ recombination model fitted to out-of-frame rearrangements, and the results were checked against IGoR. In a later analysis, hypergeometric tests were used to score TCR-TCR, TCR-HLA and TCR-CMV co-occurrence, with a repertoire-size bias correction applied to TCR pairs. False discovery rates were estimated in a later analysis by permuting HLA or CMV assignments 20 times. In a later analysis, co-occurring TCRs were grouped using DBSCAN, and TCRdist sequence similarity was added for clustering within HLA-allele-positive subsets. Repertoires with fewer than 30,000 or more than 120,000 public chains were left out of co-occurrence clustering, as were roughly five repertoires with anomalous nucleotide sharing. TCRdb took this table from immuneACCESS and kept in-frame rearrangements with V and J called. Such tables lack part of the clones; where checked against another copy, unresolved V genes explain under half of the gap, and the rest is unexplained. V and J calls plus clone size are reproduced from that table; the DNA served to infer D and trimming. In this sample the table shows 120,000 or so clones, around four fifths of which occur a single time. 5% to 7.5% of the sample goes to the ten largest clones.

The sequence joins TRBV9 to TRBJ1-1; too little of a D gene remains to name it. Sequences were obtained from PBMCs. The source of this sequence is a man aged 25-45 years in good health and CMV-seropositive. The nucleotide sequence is TGTGCCAGCAGTGGTGTCCCCACCGGTGAAGCTTTCTTT. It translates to CASSGVPTGEAFF.